This TCR beta chain was captured by sequencing in a study of T-cell reconstitution after alpha-beta-depleted transplantation in children. This CDR3 is 15 amino acids long. The germline V and J ends were trimmed by 2 bases and 4 bases, with 12 bases remaining between them. Germline loops: CDR1 MNHEY, CDR2 SVGAGI. This clonotype was seen many times. Unique molecular identifiers were used in preparing the TCRbeta library. MiXCR, applied by TCRdb to the PCR reads, yields one record per CDR3 protein. The sample records 230,000 or so distinct CDR3 sequences, 9.5% to 15% being singletons. The chain is built from TRBV6-5 and TRBJ2-1, with D possibly called TRBD1 or TRBD2 (6 bases each). This clonotype was obtained from a human donor who donated a stem cell graft to a child with acute lymphoblastic leukemia. The sequenced sample was PBMCs from the stem cell graft donor, obtained from the stem cell graft. The DNA of the CDR3 is TGTGCCAGCAGTTACCACGGGGGCCGATACAATGAGCAGTTCTTC. As protein: CASSYHGGRYNEQFF.